This T cell receptor (beta chain) was recorded in a study of T-cell reconstitution after alpha-beta-depleted transplantation in children. Regarding the study as a whole: The high TCRbeta diversity at day 60 in some patients came from surviving recipient T cells and thymic progenitors. It was newly produced T cells that mostly accounted for T-cell counts and diversity one year after transplant.

Researchers prepared the TCRbeta library using unique molecular identifiers, the study reports. From the PCR reads, TCRdb called clonotypes with MiXCR, one entry per CDR3 protein. There are about 1,000,000 distinct CDR3 sequences in the sample; roughly 29% occur only once, and over 25% lies in the top ten. Trimming took off 7 bases at V and 0 bases at J, with 6 bases between the two ends. Germline V CDR1 and CDR2: DFQATT, SNEGSKA (reference sequence). The CDR3 is 11 amino acids. This clonotype was recorded at least ten times. The target antigen is unknown. The TCR comes from a boy less than two years old who had a stem cell transplant for SCID, so the T cells may come from the graft donor. Sequencing used PBMCs, mostly from graft donor cells, obtained 360 days after TCRalphabeta/CD19-depleted stem cell transplant. The V and J genes are TRBV20-1 and TRBJ2-5; D remains unclear. The CDR3 DNA reads TGCAGTGGAGGAGACCAAGAGACCCAGTACTTC. It codes for CSGGDQETQYF.